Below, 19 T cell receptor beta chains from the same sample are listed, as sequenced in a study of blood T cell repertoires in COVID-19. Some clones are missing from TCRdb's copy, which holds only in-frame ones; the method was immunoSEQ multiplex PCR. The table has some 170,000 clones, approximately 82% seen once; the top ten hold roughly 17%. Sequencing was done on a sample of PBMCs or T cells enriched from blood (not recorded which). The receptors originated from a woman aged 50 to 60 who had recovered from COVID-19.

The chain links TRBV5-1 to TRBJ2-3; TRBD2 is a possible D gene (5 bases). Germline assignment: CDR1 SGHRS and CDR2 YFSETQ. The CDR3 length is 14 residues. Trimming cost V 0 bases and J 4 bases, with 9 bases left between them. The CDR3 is CASSLVSDSDTQYF. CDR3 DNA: TGCGCCAGCAGCTTGGTGTCGGACTCAGATACGCAGTATTTT.

CDR3 in amino acids: CATSDRDYEQYF. The CDR3 nucleotides are TGTGCCACCAGCGACAGGGACTACGAGCAGTACTTC. The rearrangement joins TRBV24-1 to TRBJ2-7; 7 bases map to TRBD1. CDR3 length equals 12 residues. V gave up 7 bases and J gave up 3 bases; unmatched junction bases: 2. The germline CDR1 and CDR2 sequences are KGHDR and SFDVKD.

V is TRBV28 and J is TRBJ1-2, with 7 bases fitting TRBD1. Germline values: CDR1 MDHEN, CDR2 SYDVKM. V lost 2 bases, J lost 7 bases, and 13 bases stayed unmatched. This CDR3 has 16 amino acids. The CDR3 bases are TGTGCCAGCAGTTTAACGGCGACAGGGACCTCAAGTGGCTACACCTTC. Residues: CASSLTATGTSSGYTF.

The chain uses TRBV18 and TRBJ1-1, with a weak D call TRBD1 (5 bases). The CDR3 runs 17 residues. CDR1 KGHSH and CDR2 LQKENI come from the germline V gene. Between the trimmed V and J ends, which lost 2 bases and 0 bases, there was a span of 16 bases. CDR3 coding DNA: TGTGCCAGCTCACCATCGGCAGGGCTTTCGGTGAACACTGAAGCTTTCTTT. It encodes CASSPSAGLSVNTEAFF.

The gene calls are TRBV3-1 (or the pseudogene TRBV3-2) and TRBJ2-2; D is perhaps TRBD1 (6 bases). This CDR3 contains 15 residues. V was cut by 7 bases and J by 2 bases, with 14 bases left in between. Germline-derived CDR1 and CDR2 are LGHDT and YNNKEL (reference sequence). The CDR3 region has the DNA TGTGCCAGCACAACTAGAGGGGGTAACACCGGGGAGCTGTTTTTT. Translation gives CASTTRGGNTGELFF.

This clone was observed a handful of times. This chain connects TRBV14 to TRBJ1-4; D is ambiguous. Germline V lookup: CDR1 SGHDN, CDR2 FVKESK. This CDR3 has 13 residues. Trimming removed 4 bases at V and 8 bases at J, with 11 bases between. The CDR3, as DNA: TGTGCCAGCAGCCCTCACTCGGAGGAAAAACTGTTTTTT. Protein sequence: CASSPHSEEKLFF.

This CDR3 reads CASSEGTGGLDGYTF. DNA of the CDR3: TGTGCCAGCTCGGAAGGAACAGGGGGCTTAGATGGCTACACCTTC. The chain uses TRBV18 and TRBJ1-2; 9 bases align to TRBD1. V gave up 6 bases and J gave up 6 bases; unmatched junction bases: 11. The CDR3 spans 15 residues. The germline CDR1 and CDR2 sequences are KGHSH and LQKENI.

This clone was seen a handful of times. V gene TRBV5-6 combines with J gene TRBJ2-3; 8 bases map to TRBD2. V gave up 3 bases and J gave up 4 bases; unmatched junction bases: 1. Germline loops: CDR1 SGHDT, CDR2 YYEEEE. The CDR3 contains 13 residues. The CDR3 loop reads CASSSGGSDTQYF. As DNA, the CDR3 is TGTGCCAGCAGCTCGGGAGGGTCAGATACGCAGTATTTT.

CDR3 region: CATMGLSGLGSYNEQFF. CDR3 in DNA: TGTGCCACCATGGGGCTCTCGGGTCTTGGTTCCTACAATGAGCAGTTCTTC. This chain links TRBV24-1 with TRBJ2-1; D is perhaps TRBD1 (5 bases). The germline V gene encodes CDR1 KGHDR and CDR2 SFDVKD. V was cut by 8 bases and J by 1 base, with 20 bases left in between. The length of the CDR3 is 17 residues.

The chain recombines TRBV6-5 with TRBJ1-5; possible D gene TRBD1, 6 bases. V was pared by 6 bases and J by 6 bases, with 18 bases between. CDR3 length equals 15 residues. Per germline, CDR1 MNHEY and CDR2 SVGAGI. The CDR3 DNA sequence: TGTGCCAGCAGCCCCAGGGGATCCCTTGGTCAGCCCCAGCATTTT. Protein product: CASSPRGSLGQPQHF.

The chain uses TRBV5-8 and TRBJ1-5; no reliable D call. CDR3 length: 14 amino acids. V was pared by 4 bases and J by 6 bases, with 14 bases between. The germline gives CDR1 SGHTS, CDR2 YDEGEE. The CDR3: CASSILGRSQPQHF. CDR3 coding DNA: TGTGCCAGCAGCATTCTCGGGAGATCTCAGCCCCAGCATTTT.

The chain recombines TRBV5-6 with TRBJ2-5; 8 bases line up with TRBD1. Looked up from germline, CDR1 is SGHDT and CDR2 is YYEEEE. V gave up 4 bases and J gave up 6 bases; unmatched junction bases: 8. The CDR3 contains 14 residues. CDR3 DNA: TGTGCCAGCAGCCCCGGACAGGGCTTGAAGACCCAGTACTTC. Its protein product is CASSPGQGLKTQYF.

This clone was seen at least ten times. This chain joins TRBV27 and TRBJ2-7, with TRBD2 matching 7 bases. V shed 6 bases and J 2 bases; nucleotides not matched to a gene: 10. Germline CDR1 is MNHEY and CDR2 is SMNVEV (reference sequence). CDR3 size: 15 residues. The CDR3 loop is CASSISGHTAYEQYF. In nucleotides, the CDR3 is TGTGCCAGCAGCATTAGCGGGCATACAGCCTACGAGCAGTACTTC.

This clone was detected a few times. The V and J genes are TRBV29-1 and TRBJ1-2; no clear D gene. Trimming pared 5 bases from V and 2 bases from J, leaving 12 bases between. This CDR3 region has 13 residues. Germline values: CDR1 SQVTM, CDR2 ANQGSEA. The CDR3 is CSVFSALNYGYTF. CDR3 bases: TGCAGCGTTTTTTCCGCCCTAAACTATGGCTACACCTTC.

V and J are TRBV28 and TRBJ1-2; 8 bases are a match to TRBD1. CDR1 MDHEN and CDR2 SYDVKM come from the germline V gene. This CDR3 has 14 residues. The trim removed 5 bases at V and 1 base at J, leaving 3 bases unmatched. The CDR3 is CASSQGAGNYGYTF. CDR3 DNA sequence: TGTGCCAGCAGTCAGGGGGCGGGTAACTATGGCTACACCTTC.

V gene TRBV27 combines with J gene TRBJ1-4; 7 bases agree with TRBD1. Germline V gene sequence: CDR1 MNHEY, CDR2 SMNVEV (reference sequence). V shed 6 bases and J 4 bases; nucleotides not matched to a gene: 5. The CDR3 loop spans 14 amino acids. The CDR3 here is CASRDREVNEKLFF. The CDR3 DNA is TGTGCCAGCAGAGACAGGGAGGTTAATGAAAAACTGTTTTTT.

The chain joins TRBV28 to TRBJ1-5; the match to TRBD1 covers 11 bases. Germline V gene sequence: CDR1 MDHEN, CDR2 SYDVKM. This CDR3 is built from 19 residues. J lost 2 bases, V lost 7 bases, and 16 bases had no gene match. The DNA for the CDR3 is TGTGCCAGCATCCATCGTCGGACAGGGGGCAGAGGGGGCAATCAGCCCCAGCATTTT. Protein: CASIHRRTGGRGGNQPQHF.

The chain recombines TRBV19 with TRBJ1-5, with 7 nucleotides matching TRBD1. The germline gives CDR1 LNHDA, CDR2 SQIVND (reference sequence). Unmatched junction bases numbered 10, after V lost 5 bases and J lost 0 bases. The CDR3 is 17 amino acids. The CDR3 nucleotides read TGTGCCAGTAGTCCGGGACAGCACTCATATAGCAATCAGCCCCAGCATTTT. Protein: CASSPGQHSYSNQPQHF.

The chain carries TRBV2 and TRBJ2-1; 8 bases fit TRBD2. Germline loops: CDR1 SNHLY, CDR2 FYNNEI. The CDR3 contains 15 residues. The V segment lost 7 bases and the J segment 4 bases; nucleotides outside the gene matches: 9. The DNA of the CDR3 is TGTGCCAGCAAAGCAAGCGGGGGTACATACAATGAGCAGTTCTTC. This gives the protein CASKASGGTYNEQFF.